Presented here are 4 T cell receptor beta chains from one specimen sequenced in a study of blood T cells in healthy people across ages. Primers used in a second PCR of roughly 6 to 12 cycles were a sample-barcoded 5' primer and a J-beta primer mix. One entry per CDR3 protein, called by TCRdb with MiXCR from the 5' RACE reads. The sample lists around 1,000,000 distinct CDR3 sequences; 20% to 25% were seen once. These data also featured in a second study, about T cells of mothers and their children.

The sample was blood. The receptor source for this set is a girl aged 2 to 9 in good health.

This chain links TRBV7-3 with TRBJ2-2, with unresolved D. In germline, CDR1 is SGHTA, CDR2 FQGTGA. The CDR3 covers 13 residues. The V end lost 1 base, the J end lost 7 bases, and 7 bases lay between the germline ends. The CDR3 coding sequence is TGTGCCAGCAGCTTAATTACTGACGGGGAGCTGTTTTTT. It is translated as CASSLITDGELFF.

This clonotype was seen more than once but under ten times. The chain employs TRBV7-2 and TRBJ1-6; possibly TRBD1 for D (5 bases). V gave up 8 bases and J gave up 10 bases, with 15 bases separating them. The CDR3 is made up of 13 amino acids. Germline loops: CDR1 SGHTA, CDR2 FQGNSA. CDR3 residues: CASAGRVGSPLHF. For the CDR3, the DNA is TGTGCCAGCGCGGGCAGGGTTGGATCACCCCTCCACTTT.

This clonotype was counted between two and nine times. This chain links TRBV7-9 with TRBJ1-4; D may be TRBD1 (5 bases). This CDR3 is built from 14 residues. Between the trimmed V and J ends, which lost 5 bases and 7 bases, there was a span of 14 bases. CDR1 and CDR2 (germline): SEHNR, FQNEAQ (reference sequence). CDR3 nucleotide sequence: TGTGCCAGCAGCGGGGACTCGGGGATTGAAAAACTGTTTTTT. Its translation: CASSGDSGIEKLFF.

The rearrangement links TRBV21-1 to TRBJ2-5; the table's D call, TRBD1, has no DNA check behind it. TRBV21-1 is shown as a pseudogene. There are 17 residues in the CDR3. This CDR3 is CASSKWGGRGNIETQYF. The CDR3 DNA is TGTGCCAGCAGCAAATGGGGGGGCAGGGGGAATATAGAGACCCAGTACTTC.